This paragraph covers one TCR beta chain sequence. Heparinised blood was drawn once per donor, averaging roughly 120 mL. A sort by CD45RO/CCR7/CD25/CD127/CD95/CD27 yielded CD4+ naive, central memory, regulatory and stem cell-like memory cells. This CDR3 spans 14 amino acids. V lost 6 bases, J lost 3 bases, and 5 bases stayed unmatched. Germline loops: CDR1 SGHTA, CDR2 FQGTGA. The data derive from a study of beta chain features in type 1 diabetes. The authors reverse transcribed all of the isolated RNA, so sequencing captured expressed TCRB transcripts. Assay used: immunoSEQ multiplex PCR; TCRdb lists only in-frame clones, some missing. This table has under 900,000 clones, around a sixth appearing once.

Sample: naive CD4+ T cells from blood. The TCR sequence derives from a woman aged 18-29 years in good health. J is TRBJ2-1 and V is TRBV7-3, with 7 bases aligning to TRBD1. CDR3 nucleotide sequence: TGTGCCAGCAGTCCGGACAGGAGCTACAATGAGCAGTTCTTC. It translates to CASSPDRSYNEQFF.